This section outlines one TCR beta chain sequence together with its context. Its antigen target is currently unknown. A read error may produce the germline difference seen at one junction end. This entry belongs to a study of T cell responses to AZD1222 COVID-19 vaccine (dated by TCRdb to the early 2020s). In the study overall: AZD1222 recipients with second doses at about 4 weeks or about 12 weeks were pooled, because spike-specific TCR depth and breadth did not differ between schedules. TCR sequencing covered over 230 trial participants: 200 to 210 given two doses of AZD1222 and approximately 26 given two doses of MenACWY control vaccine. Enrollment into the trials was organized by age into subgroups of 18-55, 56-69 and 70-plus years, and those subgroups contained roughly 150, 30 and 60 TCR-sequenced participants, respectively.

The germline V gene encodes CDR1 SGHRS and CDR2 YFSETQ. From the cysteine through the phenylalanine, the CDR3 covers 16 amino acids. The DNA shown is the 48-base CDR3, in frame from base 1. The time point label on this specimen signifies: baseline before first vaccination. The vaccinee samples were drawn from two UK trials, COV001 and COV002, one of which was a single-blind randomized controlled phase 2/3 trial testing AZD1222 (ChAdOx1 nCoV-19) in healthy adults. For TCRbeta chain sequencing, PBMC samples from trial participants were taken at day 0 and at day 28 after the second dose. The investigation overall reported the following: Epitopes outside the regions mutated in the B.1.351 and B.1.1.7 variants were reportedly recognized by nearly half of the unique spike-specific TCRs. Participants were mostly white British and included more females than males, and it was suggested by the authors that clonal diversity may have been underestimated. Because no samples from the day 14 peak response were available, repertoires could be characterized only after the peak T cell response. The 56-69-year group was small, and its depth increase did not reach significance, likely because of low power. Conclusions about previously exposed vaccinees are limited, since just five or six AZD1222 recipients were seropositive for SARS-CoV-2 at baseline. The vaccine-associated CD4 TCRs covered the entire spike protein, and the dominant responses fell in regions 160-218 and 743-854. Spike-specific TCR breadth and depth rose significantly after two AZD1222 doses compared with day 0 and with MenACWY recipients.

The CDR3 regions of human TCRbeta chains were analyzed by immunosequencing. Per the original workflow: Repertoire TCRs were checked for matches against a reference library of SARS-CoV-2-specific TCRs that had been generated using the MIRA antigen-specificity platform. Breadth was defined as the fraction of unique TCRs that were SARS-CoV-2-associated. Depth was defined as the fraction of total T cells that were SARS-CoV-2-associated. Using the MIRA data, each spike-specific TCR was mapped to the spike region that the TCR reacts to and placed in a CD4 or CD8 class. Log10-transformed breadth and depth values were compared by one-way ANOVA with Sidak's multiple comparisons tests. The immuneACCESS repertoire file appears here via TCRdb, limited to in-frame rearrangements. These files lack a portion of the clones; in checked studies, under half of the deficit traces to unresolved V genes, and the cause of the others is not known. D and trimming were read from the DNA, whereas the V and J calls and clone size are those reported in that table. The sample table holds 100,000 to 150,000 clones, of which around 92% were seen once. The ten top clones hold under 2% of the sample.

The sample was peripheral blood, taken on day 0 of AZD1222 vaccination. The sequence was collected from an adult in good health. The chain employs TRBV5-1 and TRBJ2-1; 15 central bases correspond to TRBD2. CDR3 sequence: CASSLGLAGGYNEQFF. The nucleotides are TGCGCCAGCAGTTTGGGACTAGCGGGAGGTTACAATGAGCAGTTCTTC.